These T cell receptor beta chains were read from a single sample in a study of T cell changes during pregnancy in multiple sclerosis. Clones were sequenced by immunoSEQ multiplex PCR, and TCRdb holds only the in-frame ones, with some missing. This sample yields 100,000 or so clones, of which roughly nine tenths are seen a single time; more than 0.95% belongs to the top ten. The specimen was peripheral blood, collected in the second trimester of pregnancy. These TCRs come from a female donor with multiple sclerosis, enrolled in a pregnancy study. Each CDR3 is given with its conserved first and last residue. A D gene is named only where the DNA matches it firmly. The listing skips clone size in some rows; elsewhere it reads once, few, many or a size class.

d_gene | j_gene | v_gene | abundance | CDR3nt | CDR3aa
TRBD2 | TRBJ2-7 | TRBV2 | . | TGTGCCAGCAGTGACCCGGGGACTAGCGGATCCTACGAGCAGTACTTC | CASSDPGTSGSYEQYF
TRBD1 | TRBJ1-2 | TRBV6-5 | . | TGTGCCAGCACACCCTACAGGGGGCCAAACTATGGCTACACCTTC | CASTPYRGPNYGYTF
TRBD2 | TRBJ2-5 | TRBV9 | . | TGTGCCAGCAGCGTACCCATTCTAGCGGCCAAAGAGACCCAGTACTTC | CASSVPILAAKETQYF
. | TRBJ2-5 | TRBV7-9 | once | TGTGCCAGCACGTGGGGGCTCCAAGAGACCCAGTACTTC | CASTWGLQETQYF
. | TRBJ2-1 | TRBV11-2 | once | TGTGCCAGCAGAGAACCAGGGCCGTCCTACAATGAGCAGTTCTTC | CASREPGPSYNEQFF
. | TRBJ2-7 | TRBV7-8 | . | TGTGCCAGCAGCTTAGGGGCGGAGGCAGAGCAGTACTTC | CASSLGAEAEQYF
TRBD1 | TRBJ1-5 | TRBV7-9 | . | TGTGCCAGCAGTGGGGACAGGGAGATCGGTCAGCCCCAGCATTTT | CASSGDREIGQPQHF
. | TRBJ2-2 | TRBV27 | . | TGTGCCAGCAGTTTCCGCGGCACCGGGGAGCTGTTTTTT | CASSFRGTGELFF
TRBD2 | TRBJ2-1 | TRBV5-6 | . | TGTGCCAGCAGCTTGGGGCTAGCGGGGGACAATGAGCAGTTCTTC | CASSLGLAGDNEQFF
TRBD1 | TRBJ2-3 | TRBV5-1 | . | TGCGCCAGCAGTTCGGGGACAGCTAGCACAGATACGCAGTATTTT | CASSSGTASTDTQYF
TRBD2 | TRBJ2-3 | TRBV19 | once | TGTGCCAGTCTTGCGGGGGGCACAGATACGCAGTATTTT | CASLAGGTDTQYF
TRBD2 | TRBJ2-1 | TRBV7-3 | . | TGTGCCAGCAGCCCCCTAGCGGGAGCTTGGAATGAGCAGTTCTTC | CASSPLAGAWNEQFF
. | TRBJ1-5 | TRBV6-1 | . | TGTGCCAGCAGAGAAGTCCCGACTAACAATCAGCCCCAGCATTTT | CASREVPTNNQPQHF
TRBD1 | TRBJ1-5 | TRBV13 | . | TGTGCCAGCAGCCAAGGTACAGGGGCCAATCAGCCCCAGCATTTT | CASSQGTGANQPQHF
. | TRBJ1-5 | TRBV2 | . | TGTGCCAGCAGCGGAACCGGGGGGCCCCAGCATTTT | CASSGTGGPQHF
TRBD2 | TRBJ2-5 | TRBV19 | . | TGTGCCAGTAGCTCCCCCGGAGGGACTAGCGGGAGGGGGGACGCAGAGACCCAGTACTTC | CASSSPGGTSGRGDAETQYF